Shown below are 25 T cell receptor beta chains from a single sample sequenced in a study of CD8+CD57+ T cells in acquired aplastic anemia. It was genomic DNA that served as the template for profiling TCR beta VDJ and CDR3. A single record per CDR3 protein comes from TCRdb applying MiXCR to the reads. Seen here are roughly 290,000 distinct CDR3 sequences, about 50% observed once, and the top ten hold 1% to 1.5%. An expansion of CD8+CD57+ cells by flow cytometry had been shown in patients chosen for sequencing. The sequenced sample was sorted CD4+, CD8+, or CD8+CD57+ T cells (not recorded which) from PBMCs. The origin of the receptors is a human donor with aplastic anemia.

This clonotype has ten or more counts. V and J are TRBV7-3 and TRBJ1-1, with D unresolved. V lost 2 bases and J 0 bases, leaving 10 bases between the germline ends. From germline, CDR1 is SGHTA and CDR2 FQGTGA. The CDR3 is 15 residues long. The chain's CDR3 is CASSLAVEMNTEAFF. CDR3 sequence (DNA): TGTGCCAGCAGCTTAGCAGTGGAAATGAACACTGAAGCTTTCTTT.

The gene calls are TRBV5-1 and TRBJ2-1; maybe TRBD2 (6 bases). The V end was cut by 4 bases, the J end by 7 bases, with 12 bases between. Germline V gene lookup returns CDR1 SGHRS and CDR2 YFSETQ. This CDR3 contains 13 residues. The CDR3 spells CASSLEGPNEQFF. The CDR3 DNA follows: TGCGCCAGCAGCCTGGAGGGGCCGAATGAGCAGTTCTTC.

V gene TRBV7-9 combines with J gene TRBJ1-4; no clear D gene. From germline, CDR1 is SEHNR and CDR2 FQNEAQ (reference sequence). This CDR3 region has 13 residues. V was clipped by 5 bases and J by 8 bases, with 12 bases between them. The CDR3 here is CASSVGSREKLFF. CDR3 sequence (DNA): TGTGCCAGCAGCGTCGGGAGTCGGGAAAAACTGTTTTTT. Full variable domain (remainder filled in from reference TRBV7-9 and TRBJ1-4): DTGVSQNPRHKITKRGQNVTFRCDPISEHNRLYWYRQTLGQGPEFLTYFQNEAQLEKSRLLSDRFSAERPKGSFSTLEIQRTEQGDSAMYLCASSVGSREKLFFGSGTQLSVL.

Ten or more counts support this clonotype. The chain joins TRBV3-1 to TRBJ2-7, with D possibly being TRBD2 (6 bases). V lost 6 bases to trimming and J lost 4 bases, with 19 bases between them. CDR3 length equals 15 residues. Germline lookup yields CDR1 LGHDT and CDR2 YNNKEL (reference sequence). CDR3 region: CASRYGPGGPYEQYF. The CDR3 DNA reads as TGTGCCAGCAGATACGGACCCGGAGGGCCTTACGAGCAGTACTTC.

The chain carries TRBV7-2 and TRBJ2-7, with 7 bases that match TRBD1. Trimming at V came to 5 bases and at J to 0 bases, leaving 10 bases not matched to a gene. The CDR3 has 16 amino acids. CDR1 and CDR2 (germline): SGHTA, FQGNSA. CDR3 nucleotide sequence: TGTGCCAGCAGCCCACTCGGGACAGCGAGCTCCTACGAGCAGTACTTC. The encoded protein is CASSPLGTASSYEQYF.

This clonotype was counted a few times. The chain links TRBV5-1 to TRBJ1-2; D might be TRBD1 (5 bases). The V gene's germline CDR1 is SGHRS and CDR2 YFSETQ. V was cut by 0 bases and J by 0 bases, with 12 bases left in between. This CDR3 region has 16 residues. CDR3: CASSLEAGTANYGYTF. CDR3 coding DNA: TGCGCCAGCAGCTTGGAGGCAGGGACTGCTAACTATGGCTACACCTTC.

The V gene is TRBV6-5, the J gene TRBJ1-1, with 7 bases matching TRBD1. The CDR3 runs to 15 residues. In germline, CDR1 is MNHEY, CDR2 SVGAGI. The V and J ends lost 5 bases and 1 base, in that order; junction bases with no gene match: 7. The CDR3 nucleotides read TGTGCCAGCAGTAAGCGACAGGGAGGGAACACTGAAGCTTTCTTT. Amino acid sequence: CASSKRQGGNTEAFF.

This clonotype was counted only a few times. V gene TRBV2 combines with J gene TRBJ2-5; D is ambiguous. The germline gives CDR1 SNHLY, CDR2 FYNNEI. Between the trimmed V and J ends, which lost 6 bases and 5 bases, there was a span of 7 bases. This CDR3 region has 11 residues. CDR3: CASRAPETQYF. In DNA, the CDR3 is TGTGCCAGCAGAGCCCCGGAGACCCAGTACTTC.

As regards this clonotype: No conserved phenylalanine or tryptophan is present at the end of the CDR3, so a read error is the likely explanation. CDR3 amino acids: CATSGGGTNEQFL. As DNA, the CDR3 is TGTGCCACCAGCGGGGGGGGTACCAATGAGCAGTTCCTC. The genes are TRBV24-1 and TRBJ2-5; 8 positions match TRBD2. The DNA end favors TRBJ2-1, so the J call may be wrong. CDR1 is KGHDR, CDR2 SFDVKD, per germline. The CDR3 runs 13 residues.

This chain joins TRBV29-1 and TRBJ2-3, with D perhaps TRBD2 (6 bases). Germline-derived CDR1 and CDR2 are SQVTM and ANQGSEA. The V end was cut by 5 bases, the J end by 0 bases, with 9 bases between. CDR3 length equals 13 residues. In DNA form, the CDR3 reads TGCAGCGTTTGGGAGGTGAGCACAGATACGCAGTATTTT. Translating gives CSVWEVSTDTQYF.

As regards this clonotype: A much larger clone differs by one base, so this may be a read error. J is TRBJ1-5 and V is TRBV10-1; tentative D call: TRBD1 (6 bases). The ends were cut back, 11 bases at V and 0 bases at J, with 17 bases in the middle. In germline, CDR1 is WNHNN, CDR2 SYGVQD (reference sequence). This CDR3 comprises 15 residues. In DNA form, the CDR3 reads TGCGCCGGTCGGCGGGACACCTATAGCAATCAGCCCCAGCATTTT. Translated, it gives CAGRRDTYSNQPQHF.

CDR3 DNA sequence: TGTGCCAGCAGCCCTTTGGACACTGAAGCTTTCTTT. It translates to CASSPLDTEAFF. V is TRBV12-3 or TRBV12-4 and J is TRBJ1-1; D uncertain. The CDR3 runs to 12 residues. Deletions cut 6 bases from V and 3 bases from J, with 8 bases between.

The table lists this clonotype with a few counts. This chain links TRBV7-8 with TRBJ1-2; D is unclear. The CDR3 is made up of 13 amino acids. V shed 3 bases and J shed 7 bases, with 12 bases lying between them. CDR1 and CDR2 from the germline V gene are SGHVS and FQNEAQ. For the CDR3, the DNA is TGTGCCAGCAGCTTCGAGGGCCAAGGTGGCTACACCTTC. Translated: CASSFEGQGGYTF.

The chain joins TRBV6-5 to TRBJ1-2; D may be TRBD1 (5 bases). The CDR3 is 13 amino acids. The V end lost 10 bases, the J end lost 0 bases, and 12 bases lay between the germline ends. Per germline, CDR1 MNHEY and CDR2 SVGAGI. The CDR3 here is CATSPGTNYGYTF. In DNA, the CDR3 is TGTGCCACCTCCCCAGGGACTAACTATGGCTACACCTTC.

V is TRBV7-8 and J is TRBJ2-7, with TRBD1 identical over 7 bases. Germline V gene sequence: CDR1 SGHVS, CDR2 FQNEAQ. The trim removed 6 bases at V and 6 bases at J, leaving 11 bases unmatched. This CDR3 spans 14 amino acids. CDR3 loop: CASSSGTDPSEQYF. DNA of the CDR3: TGTGCCAGCAGTTCCGGGACAGACCCCTCCGAGCAGTACTTC.

Many counts were recorded for this clonotype. J is TRBJ2-7 and V is TRBV6-5; D unclear. From germline, CDR1 is MNHEY and CDR2 SVGAGI. CDR3 size: 12 residues. The ends were cut back, 11 bases at V and 3 bases at J, with 14 bases in the middle. This CDR3 is CAVGPPDYEQYF. The CDR3 nucleotides read TGTGCCGTGGGCCCGCCGGACTACGAGCAGTACTTC.

The chain has TRBV7-2 and TRBJ2-7; D possibly uses TRBD1 or TRBD2 (5 bases each). V was cut by 8 bases and J by 2 bases, with 13 bases left in between. The CDR3 is 13 amino acids. Germline V gene data show CDR1 as SGHTA and CDR2 as FQGNSA. This chain's CDR3 is CASRPGPTYEQYF. DNA for the CDR3: TGTGCCAGCCGGCCGGGACCAACCTACGAGCAGTACTTC. Drawing the rest from reference TRBV7-2 and TRBJ2-7, the complete variable domain is GAGVSQSPSNKVTEKGKDVELRCDPISGHTALYWYRQSLGQGLEFLIYFQGNSAPDKSGLPSDRFSAERTGGSVSTLTIQRTQQEDSAVYLCASRPGPTYEQYFGPGTRLTVT.

This sequence joins TRBV29-1 and TRBJ1-3; a weak D match, TRBD1 (6 bases). Trimming removed 4 bases at V and 0 bases at J, with 10 bases between. This CDR3 is built from 14 residues. In germline, CDR1 is SQVTM, CDR2 ANQGSEA. CDR3 sequence (DNA): TGCAGCGTTGTTGCAGGGGCCTCTGGAAACACCATATATTTT. Residues: CSVVAGASGNTIYF.

V gene TRBV20-1 combines with J gene TRBJ2-1; TRBD2 agrees at 8 bases. The CDR3 has 15 amino acids. Trimming at V came to 6 bases and at J to 7 bases, leaving 14 bases not matched to a gene. The germline CDR1 and CDR2 sequences are DFQATT and SNEGSKA (reference sequence). CDR3 DNA: TGCAGTGCCAACGCCCCTGGGAGCGGGGGAAATGAGCAGTTCTTC. Translation: CSANAPGSGGNEQFF.

Regarding this clonotype: At one end, the junction sequence differs from germline, possibly due to a read error. J is TRBJ1-2 and V is TRBV20-1, with TRBD1 identical over 11 bases. In germline, CDR1 is DFQATT, CDR2 SNEGSKA (reference sequence). This CDR3 spans 15 amino acids. CDR3 sequence reads: CSARRDRGANYGHTF. DNA of the CDR3: TGCAGTGCTAGAAGGGACAGGGGGGCTAACTATGGCCACACCTTC.

The chain carries TRBV20-1 and TRBJ2-5, with 10 bases identical to TRBD2. This CDR3 region has 16 residues. Unmatched junction bases numbered 10, after V lost 1 base and J lost 5 bases. Germline values: CDR1 DFQATT, CDR2 SNEGSKA (reference sequence). In DNA form, the CDR3 reads TGCAGTGCTAGAGTAGCTAGCGGGGGAAGCTACGAGACCCAGTACTTC. Translation: CSARVASGGSYETQYF.

This clonotype showed up just a few times. CDR3 protein: CATPVEMGRLDYYGYTF. DNA for the CDR3: TGTGCCACCCCCGTGGAGATGGGCCGACTGGATTACTATGGCTACACCTTC. The chain is built from TRBV24-1 and TRBJ1-2; D ambiguous. In germline, CDR1 is KGHDR, CDR2 SFDVKD. The V and J ends lost 9 bases and 3 bases respectively, with 25 bases between them. The CDR3 consists of 17 residues.

The chain combines TRBV20-1 with TRBJ1-2; possibly TRBD1 for D (5 bases). Trimming left V 3 bases short and J 4 bases short, with 15 bases between. The CDR3 length is 14 residues. Germline values: CDR1 DFQATT, CDR2 SNEGSKA (reference sequence). The CDR3 DNA reads TGCAGTGCTAGCCCTCCCAGGGAACTCTATGGCTACACCTTC. Protein sequence: CSASPPRELYGYTF.

The rearrangement uses TRBV2 and TRBJ1-2, with D possibly being TRBD1 (6 bases). This CDR3 spans 12 amino acids. Trimming took 6 bases from V and 13 from J, leaving 18 bases between them. The germline V gene encodes CDR1 SNHLY and CDR2 FYNNEI. The CDR3 loop reads CASSQEEGGCTF. The CDR3 region has the DNA TGTGCCAGCAGCCAAGAGGAAGGGGGATGCACCTTC.

V gene TRBV5-1 combines with J gene TRBJ2-3; perhaps TRBD1 as D (7 bases). The CDR3 loop spans 17 amino acids. Per the germline V gene, CDR1 is SGHRS and CDR2 is YFSETQ. Trimming stripped 0 bases from V and 8 bases from J, with 22 bases between. In DNA, the CDR3 is TGCGCCAGCAGCTTGGGAGGGTGGGACAGACGACTAGGTACGCAGTATTTT. Protein: CASSLGGWDRRLGTQYF.